This T cell receptor (beta chain) was identified in a study of post-analysis software for immune sequencing data. CDR1 and CDR2 from the germline V gene are SQVTM and ANQGSEA. CDR3 length: 15 amino acids. V was trimmed by 2 bases and J by 0 bases, leaving 14 bases between them. Turning to this clonotype: Its antigen is unidentified.

Tagging with unique molecular identifiers was a feature of the TCR beta cDNA libraries. Approximately 500,000 cDNA molecules were obtained from about 1 to 10 million T cells. TCRdb analysed the PCR reads with MiXCR anew, one entry per CDR3 protein. The repertoire consists of roughly 800,000 distinct CDR3 sequences, with about half occurring once and the leading ten covering 4.9%. The study's findings and limits: Controls had significantly higher normalized Chao1 diversity than multiple sclerosis patients. A few TRBV segments appeared more often in patients than in controls, and TRBV5-6, TRBV5-1 and TRBV20-1 were among these.

The sequencing sample was made of blood. This clonotype was obtained from a girl aged 5 to 17 with multiple sclerosis. V gene TRBV29-1 combines with J gene TRBJ2-7; D assignment may be TRBD1 or TRBD2 (6 bases each). The CDR3 region is CSVESEGVSSYEQYF. As DNA, the CDR3 is TGCAGCGTTGAATCGGAGGGGGTTAGCTCCTACGAGCAGTACTTC.